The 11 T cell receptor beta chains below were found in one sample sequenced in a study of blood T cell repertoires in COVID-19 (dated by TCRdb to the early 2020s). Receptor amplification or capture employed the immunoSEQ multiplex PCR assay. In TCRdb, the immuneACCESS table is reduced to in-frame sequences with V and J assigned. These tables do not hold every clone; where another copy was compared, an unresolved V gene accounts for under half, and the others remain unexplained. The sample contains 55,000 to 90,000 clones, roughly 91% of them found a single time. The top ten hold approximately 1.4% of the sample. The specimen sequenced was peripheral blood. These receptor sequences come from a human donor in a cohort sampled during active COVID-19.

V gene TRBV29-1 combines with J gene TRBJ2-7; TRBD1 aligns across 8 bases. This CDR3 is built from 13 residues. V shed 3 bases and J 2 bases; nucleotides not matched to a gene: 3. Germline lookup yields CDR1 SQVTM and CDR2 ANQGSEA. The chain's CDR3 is CSVEWTGTYEQYF. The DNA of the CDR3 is TGCAGCGTTGAGTGGACAGGGACCTACGAGCAGTACTTC.

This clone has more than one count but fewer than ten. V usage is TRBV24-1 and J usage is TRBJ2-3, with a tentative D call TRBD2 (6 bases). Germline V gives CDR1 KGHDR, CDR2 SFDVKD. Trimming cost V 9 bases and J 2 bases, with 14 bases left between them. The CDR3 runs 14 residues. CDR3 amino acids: CATSVAGTTDTQYF. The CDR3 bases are TGTGCCACCTCGGTGGCGGGAACCACAGATACGCAGTATTTT.

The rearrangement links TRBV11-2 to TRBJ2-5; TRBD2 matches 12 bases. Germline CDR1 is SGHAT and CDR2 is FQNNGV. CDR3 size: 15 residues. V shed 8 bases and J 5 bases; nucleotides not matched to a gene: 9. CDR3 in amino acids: CASAPSGRVWETQYF. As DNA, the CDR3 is TGTGCCAGCGCGCCTAGCGGGAGGGTCTGGGAGACCCAGTACTTC.

The CDR3 DNA reads as TGTGCCTCAGGGACAGGGGCCTACGAGCAGTACTTC. It specifies CASGTGAYEQYF. The chain couples TRBV19 to TRBJ2-7, with 10 bases fitting TRBD1. The CDR3 sequence is 12 residues long. The junction had 3 bases not matched to a gene; V was cut back by 11 bases and J by 2 bases. CDR1 and CDR2 (germline): LNHDA, SQIVND (reference sequence).

The DNA for the CDR3 is TGTGCCACCAGTGATACCGGACAGGGGGGAGAGACCCAGTACTTC. Its protein product is CATSDTGQGGETQYF. The chain is built from TRBV24-1 and TRBJ2-5; 10 nucleotides align to TRBD1. The germline gives CDR1 KGHDR, CDR2 SFDVKD. CDR3 length: 15 residues. Trimming at V came to 3 bases and at J to 4 bases, leaving 4 bases not matched to a gene.

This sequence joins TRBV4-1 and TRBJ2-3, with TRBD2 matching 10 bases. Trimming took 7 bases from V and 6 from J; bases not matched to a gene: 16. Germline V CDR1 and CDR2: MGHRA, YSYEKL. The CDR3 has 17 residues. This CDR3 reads CASTPIQASGSSDTQYF. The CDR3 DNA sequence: TGCGCCAGCACCCCGATCCAAGCTAGCGGGAGTAGTGATACGCAGTATTTT.

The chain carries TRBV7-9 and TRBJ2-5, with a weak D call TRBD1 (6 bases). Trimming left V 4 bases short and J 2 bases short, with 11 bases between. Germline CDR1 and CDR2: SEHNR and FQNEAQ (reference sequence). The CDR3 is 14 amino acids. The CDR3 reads CASSSTTGQETQYF. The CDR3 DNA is TGTGCCAGCAGCTCGACGACAGGACAAGAGACCCAGTACTTC.

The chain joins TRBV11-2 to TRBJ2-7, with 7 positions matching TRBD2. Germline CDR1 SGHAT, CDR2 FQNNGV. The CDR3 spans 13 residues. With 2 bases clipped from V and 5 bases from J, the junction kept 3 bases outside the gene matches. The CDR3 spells CASSLRAGNEQYF. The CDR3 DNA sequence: TGTGCCAGCAGCTTAAGAGCGGGGAACGAGCAGTACTTC.

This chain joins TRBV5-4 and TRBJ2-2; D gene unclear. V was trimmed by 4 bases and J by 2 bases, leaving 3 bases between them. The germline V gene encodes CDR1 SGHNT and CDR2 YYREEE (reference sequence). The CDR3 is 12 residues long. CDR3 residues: CASSPNTGELFF. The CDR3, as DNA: TGTGCCAGCAGCCCAAACACCGGGGAGCTGTTTTTT.

The CDR3 DNA follows: TGTGCCAGCAGTAAGCCGGGGGGAGAGACCCAGTACTTC. It codes for CASSKPGGETQYF. The chain employs TRBV27 and TRBJ2-5; 7 bases match TRBD2. This CDR3 has 13 residues. With V trimmed by 5 bases and J by 4 bases, 4 bases remained unmatched. Germline CDR1 reads MNHEY; CDR2 reads SMNVEV (reference sequence).

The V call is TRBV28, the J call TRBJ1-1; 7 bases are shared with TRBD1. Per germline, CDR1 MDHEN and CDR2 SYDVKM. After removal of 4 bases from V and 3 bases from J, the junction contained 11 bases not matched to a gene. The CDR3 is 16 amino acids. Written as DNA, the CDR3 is TGTGCCAGCAGTTCCCATTGGGACAGTGGGGACACTGAAGCTTTCTTT. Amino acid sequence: CASSSHWDSGDTEAFF.